Each of the 26 T cell receptor beta chains below was sequenced from the same sample in a study of Ad26.COV2.S vaccination and SARS-CoV-2 variants. As for treatment: around 19 received Ad26.COV2.S at low or high dose, single or two shots; about 5 received placebo; per-sample allocation not given. Following the first vaccine or placebo injection, samples were taken on day 63. Clones were read by immunoSEQ multiplex PCR, and TCRdb kept only the in-frame ones, dropping some. Among around 450,000 clones listed, about 92% were seen once. Sample: peripheral blood, taken in a trial of Ad26.COV2.S vaccine versus placebo. These receptors came from a person aged 18-65 years who received the Ad26.COV2.S COVID-19 vaccine or a placebo.

The V and J genes are TRBV9 and TRBJ2-3; TRBD2 aligns across 9 bases. The CDR3 has 18 residues. Per the germline V gene, CDR1 is SGDLS and CDR2 is YYNGEE. V lost 2 bases to trimming and J lost 4 bases; unmatched junction nucleotides: 14. The CDR3 nucleotides are TGTGCCAGCAGCGTGGTTCCCTTAGCGGGAGCTCCCCCAGATACGCAGTATTTT. Its translation is CASSVVPLAGAPPDTQYF.

The rearrangement uses TRBV29-1 and TRBJ1-2, with 7 positions matching TRBD1. Looked up from germline, CDR1 is SQVTM and CDR2 is ANQGSEA. V gave up 4 bases and J gave up 6 bases; unmatched junction bases: 5. The CDR3 is made up of 12 amino acids. The CDR3 is CSVAGQGDGYTF. Here the CDR3 DNA reads TGCAGCGTTGCGGGGCAGGGGGATGGCTACACCTTC.

The chain uses TRBV7-2 and TRBJ2-6; 12 bases align to TRBD2. Germline CDR1 is SGHTA and CDR2 is FQGNSA. The CDR3 length is 19 residues. The junction had 11 bases not matched to a gene; V was cut back by 8 bases and J by 0 bases. The CDR3 here is CASRLTPGLAGSGANVLTF. DNA for the CDR3: TGTGCCAGCCGCCTAACCCCGGGACTAGCGGGCTCTGGGGCCAACGTCCTGACTTTC. The full variable domain, rest sourced from reference TRBV7-2 and TRBJ2-6, is GAGVSQSPSNKVTEKGKDVELRCDPISGHTALYWYRQSLGQGLEFLIYFQGNSAPDKSGLPSDRFSAERTGGSVSTLTIQRTQQEDSAVYLCASRLTPGLAGSGANVLTFGAGSRLTVL.

The chain carries TRBV7-9 and TRBJ2-1; 13 bases match TRBD2. The CDR3 is 17 amino acids. Germline V lookup: CDR1 SEHNR, CDR2 FQNEAQ (reference sequence). Germline trimming cut 4 bases from V and 3 bases from J; bases unmatched to any gene: 6. CDR3 DNA sequence: TGTGCCAGCAGCTCCAGCGGACTAGCGGGAGTCTACAATGAGCAGTTCTTC. Protein product: CASSSSGLAGVYNEQFF.

The chain combines TRBV28 with TRBJ1-2; 9 nucleotides agree with TRBD1. Germline CDR1 and CDR2: MDHEN and SYDVKM. Trimming removed 7 bases from V and 8 bases from J; junction bases left unmatched: 17. The CDR3 has 16 residues. The CDR3 loop is CASTPMGQGRWQGYTF. The CDR3 region has the DNA TGTGCCAGCACTCCCATGGGACAGGGTAGGTGGCAAGGCTACACCTTC.

This chain joins TRBV4-3 and TRBJ2-7, with TRBD1 identical over 7 bases. The CDR3 totals 14 residues. Germline CDR1 reads LGHNA; CDR2 reads YSLEER. Losses at the gene ends were 5 bases for V and 2 bases for J; bases not matched to a gene: 6. The CDR3 spells CASSSDRAAYEQYF. The CDR3 nucleotides read TGCGCCAGCAGCTCCGACAGGGCTGCCTACGAGCAGTACTTC.

This rearrangement joins TRBV11-2 to TRBJ2-7; TRBD2 is a possible D gene (7 bases). Germline CDR1 is SGHAT and CDR2 is FQNNGV. The CDR3 contains 15 residues. V lost 4 bases and J 2 bases, leaving 15 bases between the germline ends. DNA of the CDR3: TGTGCCAGCAGCTCGGGCGGGGGCGGAGCCTACGAGCAGTACTTC. Translating gives CASSSGGGGAYEQYF.

The chain recombines TRBV28 with TRBJ2-5, with D perhaps being TRBD1 or TRBD2 (5 bases each). Trimming took off 6 bases at V and 3 bases at J, with 17 bases between the two ends. From germline, CDR1 is MDHEN and CDR2 SYDVKM. The CDR3 loop spans 15 amino acids. This CDR3 is CASRPGPPREETQYF. The DNA for the CDR3 is TGTGCCAGCAGACCGGGACCACCTCGGGAAGAGACCCAGTACTTC. The full variable domain, completed using reference TRBV28 and TRBJ2-5, is DVKVTQSSRYLVKRTGEKVFLECVQDMDHENMFWYRQDPGLGLRLIYFSYDVKMKEKGDIPEGYSVSREKKERFSLILESASTNQTSMYLCASRPGPPREETQYFGPGTRLLVL.

The gene calls are TRBV27 and TRBJ2-5, with D perhaps given as TRBD1 or TRBD2 (6 bases each). This CDR3 region has 14 residues. Deletions cut 2 bases from V and 8 bases from J, with 15 bases between. Germline assignment: CDR1 MNHEY and CDR2 SMNVEV (reference sequence). CDR3 DNA: TGTGCCAGCAGTTTAGCCTCGGACGGGGGCACCCAGTACTTC. Translation gives CASSLASDGGTQYF.

The CDR3: CASSKLGMTGEQYF. CDR3 in DNA: TGTGCCAGTAGTAAGCTCGGGATGACGGGGGAGCAGTACTTC. J is TRBJ2-7 and V is TRBV19, with D perhaps matching TRBD2 (5 bases). This CDR3 region has 14 residues. CDR1 is LNHDA, CDR2 SQIVND, per germline (reference sequence). Trimming took 4 bases from V and 7 from J, leaving 17 bases between them.

The chain combines TRBV3-1 (or the pseudogene TRBV3-2) with TRBJ1-4; TRBD1 might be the D (5 bases). The CDR3 is 18 residues long. Trimming stripped 0 bases from V and 4 bases from J, with 18 bases between. The germline V gene encodes CDR1 LGHDT and CDR2 YNNKEL (reference sequence). Here the CDR3 reads CASSQDPISGLHNEKLFF. DNA of the CDR3: TGTGCCAGCAGCCAAGATCCAATCTCAGGGCTCCATAATGAAAAACTGTTTTTT.

The chain uses TRBV2 and TRBJ2-7; TRBD1 matches at 11 bases. J gave up 3 bases and V 5 bases, and 3 bases lay outside the gene matches. The CDR3 spans 14 residues. CDR1 and CDR2 (germline): SNHLY, FYNNEI. The CDR3 sequence is CASSSGTGGYEQYF. The CDR3 nucleotides are TGTGCCAGCAGTTCCGGGACAGGGGGCTACGAGCAGTACTTC.

The chain links TRBV6-2 or TRBV6-3 to TRBJ2-1, with no clear D. The V and J ends lost 0 bases and 2 bases respectively, with 14 bases between them. Germline V CDR1 and CDR2: MNHEY, SVGEGT. The CDR3 extends over 17 amino acids. CDR3 coding DNA: TGTGCCAGCAGTTACTCCCAGGCAAGCTTCCCCTACAATGAGCAGTTCTTC. As protein: CASSYSQASFPYNEQFF.

The chain couples TRBV7-3 to TRBJ2-7, with a weak D call TRBD1 (5 bases). The germline CDR1 and CDR2 sequences are SGHTA and FQGTGA. Trimming took off 1 base at V and 2 bases at J, with 12 bases between the two ends. The CDR3 contains 15 residues. The CDR3 sequence is CASSLSGAGPYEQYF. CDR3 bases: TGTGCCAGCAGCTTAAGTGGGGCAGGACCCTACGAGCAGTACTTC.

The chain has TRBV21-1 and TRBJ2-7; the table's D call, TRBD2, has no DNA check behind it. TRBV21-1 is tagged as a pseudogene. The CDR3 is 17 residues long. CDR3 sequence reads: CASSKSGRLCGSYEQYF. CDR3 nucleotide sequence: TGTGCCAGCAGCAAAAGTGGCCGGCTTTGCGGCTCCTACGAGCAGTACTTC.

V usage is TRBV11-2 and J usage is TRBJ2-5; D gene unclear. Germline V gene data show CDR1 as SGHAT and CDR2 as FQNNGV. V lost 2 bases and J lost 1, with 14 bases in between. The CDR3 runs to 16 residues. CDR3 nucleotides: TGTGCCAGCAGCTTACGTGGTGCTCCGTTCCAAGAGACCCAGTACTTC. Amino acids: CASSLRGAPFQETQYF.

This sequence joins TRBV19 and TRBJ2-7, with D perhaps given as TRBD1 or TRBD2 (5 bases each). CDR1 is LNHDA, CDR2 SQIVND, per germline (reference sequence). This CDR3 comprises 14 residues. Trimming took off 2 bases at V and 6 bases at J, with 14 bases between the two ends. The CDR3 region has the DNA TGTGCCAGTAGTATATCGGGGACCCCACTCGAGCAGTACTTC. This translates into CASSISGTPLEQYF.

This rearrangement joins TRBV29-1 to TRBJ1-1; possibly TRBD1 for D (5 bases). Trimming left V 7 bases short and J 10 bases short, with 19 bases between. The CDR3 consists of 12 residues. Germline-derived CDR1 and CDR2 are SQVTM and ANQGSEA. Written as DNA, the CDR3 is TGCAGCGCCGGGGCGAGGGCCGGGGGAGCTTTCTTT. Translating it yields CSAGARAGGAFF.

The CDR3: CAISESGANYGYTF. CDR3 nucleotides: TGTGCCATCAGTGAGTCAGGGGCTAACTATGGCTACACCTTC. V usage is TRBV10-3 and J usage is TRBJ1-2; TRBD1 is a possible D gene (5 bases). Germline V gives CDR1 ENHRY, CDR2 SYGVKD. Trimming pared 0 bases from V and 0 bases from J, leaving 5 bases between. This CDR3 comprises 14 residues.

V gene TRBV20-1 combines with J gene TRBJ2-7; no reliable D call. The CDR3 extends over 11 amino acids. Trimming took 1 base from V and 3 from J, leaving 4 bases between them. Germline CDR1 and CDR2: DFQATT and SNEGSKA (reference sequence). The CDR3 here is CSARADYEQYF. The CDR3 DNA reads TGCAGTGCTAGAGCCGACTACGAGCAGTACTTC.

As DNA, the CDR3 is TGTGCCAGCAGTCGGGACAGGGGGGATAATGAAAAACTGTTTTTT. Translating gives CASSRDRGDNEKLFF. The chain combines TRBV28 with TRBJ1-4; the match to TRBD1 covers 11 bases. The CDR3 spans 15 residues. V shed 5 bases, J shed 4 bases, and the junction held 3 bases outside the gene matches. CDR1 and CDR2 from the germline V gene are MDHEN and SYDVKM.

V and J are TRBV24-1 and TRBJ2-3; 7 nucleotides align to TRBD1. This CDR3 region has 13 residues. The germline V gene has CDR1 KGHDR and CDR2 SFDVKD. V lost 1 base, J lost 11 bases, and 5 bases stayed unmatched. CDR3 sequence (DNA): TGTGCCACCAGTGATTTTGAGGACAGGAAGCAGTATTTT. Its translation: CATSDFEDRKQYF.

This clone was observed a single time. The J gene is TRBJ2-5, the V gene TRBV5-6; the D is unclear. V lost 0 bases and J 5 bases, leaving 11 bases between the germline ends. Per germline, CDR1 SGHDT and CDR2 YYEEEE. CDR3 length: 14 amino acids. The CDR3 here is CASSLVMSLETQYF. CDR3 DNA: TGTGCCAGCAGCTTGGTAATGTCTCTGGAGACCCAGTACTTC. The full variable domain, rest sourced from reference TRBV5-6 and TRBJ2-5, is DAGVTQSPTHLIKTRGQQVTLRCSPKSGHDTVSWYQQALGQGPQFIFQYYEEEERQRGNFPDRFSGHQFPNYSSELNVNALLLGDSALYLCASSLVMSLETQYFGPGTRLLVL.

The V and J genes are TRBV9 and TRBJ2-7; 11 bases are shared with TRBD2. Germline V gives CDR1 SGDLS, CDR2 YYNGEE. Germline trimming cut 4 bases from V and 4 bases from J; bases unmatched to any gene: 7. The CDR3 consists of 15 residues. The CDR3 region is CASSSTGTSGYEQYF. The CDR3 DNA reads TGTGCCAGCAGCTCAACCGGGACTAGCGGATACGAGCAGTACTTC.

The chain uses TRBV7-2 and TRBJ2-3, with a weak D call TRBD2 (6 bases). CDR3 length equals 13 residues. The germline CDR1 and CDR2 sequences are SGHTA and FQGNSA. Trimming stripped 7 bases from V and 5 bases from J, with 13 bases between. CDR3 sequence: CASTQEGGDTQYF. The CDR3, as DNA: TGTGCCAGCACCCAAGAGGGAGGAGATACGCAGTATTTT. The whole variable domain, filled in from reference TRBV7-2 and TRBJ2-3, reads GAGVSQSPSNKVTEKGKDVELRCDPISGHTALYWYRQSLGQGLEFLIYFQGNSAPDKSGLPSDRFSAERTGGSVSTLTIQRTQQEDSAVYLCASTQEGGDTQYFGPGTRLTVL.

This chain joins TRBV5-4 and TRBJ2-1; TRBD2 matches at 13 bases. J was trimmed by 2 bases and V by 4 bases; bases with no gene match: 3. Germline V gives CDR1 SGHNT, CDR2 YYREEE (reference sequence). This CDR3 comprises 16 residues. CDR3 nucleotides: TGTGCCAGCAGCAGACTAGCGGGAGGCCCCTACAATGAGCAGTTCTTC. It is translated as CASSRLAGGPYNEQFF. The full variable domain, in which reference TRBV5-4 and TRBJ2-1 provide the parts outside the CDR3, is ETGVTQSPTHLIKTRGQQVTLRCSSQSGHNTVSWYQQALGQGPQFIFQYYREEENGRGNFPPRFSGLQFPNYSSELNVNALELDDSALYLCASSRLAGGPYNEQFFGPGTRLTVL.